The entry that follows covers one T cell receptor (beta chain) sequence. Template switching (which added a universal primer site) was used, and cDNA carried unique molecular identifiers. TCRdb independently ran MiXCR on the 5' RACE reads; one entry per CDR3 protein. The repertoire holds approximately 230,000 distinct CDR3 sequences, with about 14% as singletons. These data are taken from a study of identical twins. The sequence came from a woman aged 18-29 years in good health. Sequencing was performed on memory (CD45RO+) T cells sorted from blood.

This chain's CDR3 is CSGQDRNSYEQYF. CDR3 bases: TGCAGTGGCCAGGACAGAAACTCCTACGAGCAGTACTTC. The rearrangement joins TRBV20-1 to TRBJ2-7; D is perhaps TRBD1 (6 bases). The CDR3 spans 13 residues. Germline CDR1 reads DFQATT; CDR2 reads SNEGSKA (reference sequence). Deletions cut 7 bases from V and 0 bases from J, with 13 bases between.